One sample yielded the 18 T cell receptor beta chains listed below, sequenced in a study of T cell changes during pregnancy in multiple sclerosis. Using immunoSEQ multiplex PCR, the repertoire was profiled, and TCRdb retains in-frame clones only, with some absent. The sample yields more than 70,000 clones, 91% seen once. The sequences come from peripheral blood, collected before pregnancy. Receptors were obtained from a female donor with multiple sclerosis, enrolled in a pregnancy study.

This clone showed up just a few times. The V and J genes are TRBV7-9 and TRBJ1-2; D is unclear. This CDR3 is 15 amino acids long. V was clipped by 5 bases and J by 6 bases, with 19 bases between them. Germline lookup yields CDR1 SEHNR and CDR2 FQNEAQ (reference sequence). The CDR3, as DNA: TGTGCCAGCAGCCCCCTAGGAGGGTCAATCGATGGCTACACCTTC. Protein: CASSPLGGSIDGYTF. The whole variable domain, remainder taken from reference TRBV7-9 and TRBJ1-2, is DTGVSQNPRHKITKRGQNVTFRCDPISEHNRLYWYRQTLGQGPEFLTYFQNEAQLEKSRLLSDRFSAERPKGSFSTLEIQRTEQGDSAMYLCASSPLGGSIDGYTFGSGTRLTVV.

The J gene is TRBJ1-2, the V gene TRBV7-2; maybe TRBD1 (6 bases). Germline V gene sequence: CDR1 SGHTA, CDR2 FQGNSA. This CDR3 has 13 residues. With 1 base removed from V and 7 bases from J, the gap between germline ends came to 10 bases. Here the CDR3 reads CASSLDRVLGYTF. Here the CDR3 DNA reads TGTGCCAGCAGCTTAGACAGGGTCCTTGGCTACACCTTC.

The chain has TRBV6-1 and TRBJ2-3; the D gene is possibly TRBD2 (6 bases). The CDR3 has 16 amino acids. Germline assignment: CDR1 MNHNS and CDR2 SASEGT. V was shortened by 1 base and J by 8 bases, with 19 bases between the two germline ends. CDR3 bases: TGTGCCAGCAGTGAAGAACCCCGGGGGTTACAGACTACGCAGTATTTT. It encodes CASSEEPRGLQTTQYF.

The V and J genes are TRBV5-4 and TRBJ2-7, with TRBD1 as a possible D gene (5 bases). V lost 0 bases to trimming and J lost 1 base, with 5 bases between them. CDR1 is SGHNT, CDR2 YYREEE, per germline (reference sequence). This CDR3 is built from 13 residues. The CDR3 sequence: CASSLAGSYEQYF. CDR3 DNA: TGTGCCAGCAGCTTGGCAGGGTCCTACGAGCAGTACTTC.

The chain employs TRBV27 and TRBJ1-4, with TRBD1 as a possible D gene (6 bases). Germline V gene data show CDR1 as MNHEY and CDR2 as SMNVEV (reference sequence). This CDR3 comprises 14 residues. Trimming cost V 6 bases and J 1 base, with 9 bases left between them. The CDR3 reads CASRLQGTNEKLFF. The CDR3 region has the DNA TGTGCCAGCAGGCTACAGGGAACTAATGAAAAACTGTTTTTT. Supplemented by reference TRBV27 and TRBJ1-4, the full variable domain reads EAQVTQNPRYLITVTGKKLTVTCSQNMNHEYMSWYRQDPGLGLRQIYYSMNVEVTDKGDVPEGYKVSRKEKRNFPLILESPSPNQTSLYFCASRLQGTNEKLFFGSGTQLSVL.

This clone has a single count. CDR3 region: CASSRLAEYEQYF. CDR3 coding DNA: TGTGCCAGCTCAAGGCTAGCGGAGTACGAGCAGTACTTC. The chain links TRBV18 to TRBJ2-7; 7 positions match TRBD2. V shed 5 bases and J 4 bases; nucleotides not matched to a gene: 5. This CDR3 is built from 13 residues. Germline CDR1 is KGHSH and CDR2 is LQKENI. Looking up the rest from reference TRBV18 and TRBJ2-7 gives the full variable domain: NAGVMQNPRHLVRRRGQEARLRCSPMKGHSHVYWYRQLPEEGLKFMVYLQKENIIDESGMPKERFSAEFPKEGPSILRIQQVVRGDSAAYFCASSRLAEYEQYFGPGTRLTVT.

The chain combines TRBV7-3 with TRBJ2-2; either TRBD1 or TRBD2 may supply D (5 bases each). CDR1 and CDR2 (germline): SGHTA, FQGTGA. Trimming stripped 5 bases from V and 4 bases from J, with 17 bases between. CDR3 length: 16 amino acids. CDR3 sequence reads: CASSVRGAPSTGELFF. CDR3 coding DNA: TGTGCCAGCAGCGTAAGGGGAGCCCCGAGCACCGGGGAGCTGTTTTTT.

The chain joins TRBV5-8 to TRBJ2-2, with D tentatively TRBD1 (5 bases). The CDR3 loop spans 17 amino acids. Germline V lookup: CDR1 SGHTS, CDR2 YDEGEE. Trimming removed 0 bases at V and 0 bases at J, with 12 bases between. CDR3 region: CASSLAFDSSNTGELFF. The DNA for the CDR3 is TGTGCCAGCAGCTTGGCCTTCGACAGCTCGAACACCGGGGAGCTGTTTTTT.

The chain uses TRBV27 and TRBJ2-7, with unresolved D. The germline V and J ends were trimmed by 6 bases and 6 bases, with 15 bases remaining between them. CDR3 length equals 13 residues. Germline V CDR1 and CDR2: MNHEY, SMNVEV (reference sequence). CDR3 protein: CASSQTRLGEQYF. The CDR3, as DNA: TGTGCCAGCAGCCAGACACGGCTTGGCGAGCAGTACTTC.

The J gene is TRBJ2-3, the V gene TRBV19; 12 bases line up with TRBD2. From germline, CDR1 is LNHDA and CDR2 SQIVND (reference sequence). CDR3 length equals 17 residues. Trimming cost V 1 base and J 5 bases; bases outside gene matches: 7. CDR3 coding DNA: TGTGCCAGTAGTATAGGGGGCGGACTAGCGGGATTAGATACGCAGTATTTT. It is translated as CASSIGGGLAGLDTQYF.

The J gene is TRBJ2-1, the V gene TRBV19, with TRBD1 identical over 7 bases. The V segment lost 0 bases and the J segment 0 bases; nucleotides outside the gene matches: 5. CDR3 size: 17 residues. Germline V gene data show CDR1 as LNHDA and CDR2 as SQIVND (reference sequence). This chain's CDR3 is CASSIETGSSSYNEQFF. CDR3 nucleotides: TGTGCCAGTAGTATAGAGACAGGGTCGAGCTCCTACAATGAGCAGTTCTTC. The full variable domain, its missing parts supplied by reference TRBV19 and TRBJ2-1, is DGGITQSPKYLFRKEGQNVTLSCEQNLNHDAMYWYRQDPGQGLRLIYYSQIVNDFQKGDIAEGYSVSREKKESFPLTVTSAQKNPTAFYLCASSIETGSSSYNEQFFGPGTRLTVL.

V is TRBV14 and J is TRBJ2-6, with TRBD2 as a possible D gene (6 bases). The CDR3 contains 17 residues. CDR1 SGHDN and CDR2 FVKESK come from the germline V gene. V was pared by 1 base and J by 2 bases, with 12 bases between. CDR3 nucleotides: TGTGCCAGCAGCCAAGGCGGGGTCAGCGCTGGGGCCAACGTCCTGACTTTC. Encoded protein: CASSQGGVSAGANVLTF.

The rearrangement uses TRBV4-2 and TRBJ1-2; 10 nucleotides match TRBD1. CDR3 length: 18 residues. V lost 0 bases, J lost 4 bases, and 11 bases stayed unmatched. Germline loops: CDR1 LGHNA, CDR2 YNFKEQ. CDR3 bases: TGTGCCAGCAGCCAAGATAGGCCCGGACAGGGGGGACTCTATGGCTACACCTTC. Protein product: CASSQDRPGQGGLYGYTF.

The chain couples TRBV18 to TRBJ2-1; 9 bases match TRBD2. Unmatched junction bases numbered 6, after V lost 5 bases and J lost 4 bases. CDR3 length: 15 amino acids. The germline gives CDR1 KGHSH, CDR2 LQKENI. CDR3 bases: TGTGCCAGCTCATCGAATAGCGGGAGATACAATGAGCAGTTCTTC. It encodes CASSSNSGRYNEQFF. Complete variable domain (other parts from reference TRBV18 and TRBJ2-1): NAGVMQNPRHLVRRRGQEARLRCSPMKGHSHVYWYRQLPEEGLKFMVYLQKENIIDESGMPKERFSAEFPKEGPSILRIQQVVRGDSAAYFCASSSNSGRYNEQFFGPGTRLTVL.

The V and J genes are TRBV2 and TRBJ2-2; the D gene is possibly TRBD2 (5 bases). The CDR3 loop spans 12 amino acids. Germline V gene lookup returns CDR1 SNHLY and CDR2 FYNNEI. V lost 5 bases and J lost 9, with 10 bases in between. CDR3 residues: CASSLSGRELFF. The CDR3 DNA follows: TGTGCCAGCAGTTTGTCGGGGAGGGAGCTGTTTTTT. The whole variable domain, filled in from reference TRBV2 and TRBJ2-2, reads EPEVTQTPSHQVTQMGQEVILRCVPISNHLYFYWYRQILGQKVEFLVSFYNNEISEKSEIFDDQFSVERPDGSNFTLKIRSTKLEDSAMYFCASSLSGRELFFGEGSRLTVL.

The chain recombines TRBV30 with TRBJ2-2; 8 bases are a match to TRBD1. This CDR3 is 14 amino acids long. Germline CDR1 GTSNPN, CDR2 SVGIG (reference sequence). The V gene end was trimmed by 3 bases and the J gene end by 6 bases; junction bases not matched to a gene: 6. CDR3 in amino acids: CAWRPTGGPGELFF. The CDR3 DNA follows: TGTGCCTGGAGACCCACAGGGGGTCCCGGGGAGCTGTTTTTT.

The V gene is TRBV4-1, the J gene TRBJ1-6, with D maybe TRBD1 (6 bases). Trimming removed 1 base at V and 6 bases at J, with 10 bases between. The CDR3 consists of 15 residues. Germline lookup yields CDR1 MGHRA and CDR2 YSYEKL. The CDR3 protein is CASSQVRGRNSPLHF. For the CDR3, the DNA is TGCGCCAGCAGCCAAGTGCGGGGGCGTAATTCACCCCTCCACTTT.

The V gene is TRBV11-2, the J gene TRBJ2-7; possibly TRBD2 for D (6 bases). The CDR3 is 14 amino acids. The germline V gene has CDR1 SGHAT and CDR2 FQNNGV. Between the trimmed V and J ends, which lost 10 bases and 0 bases, there was a span of 16 bases. The CDR3 is CATKAGFSSYEQYF. CDR3 bases: TGTGCCACAAAGGCGGGGTTCAGCTCCTACGAGCAGTACTTC.